This T cell receptor beta chain was found in a study of T cell changes during pregnancy in multiple sclerosis. Produced via immunoSEQ multiplex PCR; TCRdb's table is partial and in-frame only. The profile shows fewer than 95,000 clones, approximately 94% of them singletons. The V and J ends lost 2 bases and 9 bases respectively, with 13 bases between them. Germline V lookup: CDR1 MGHDK, CDR2 SYGVNS. The CDR3 length is 13 residues. The chain has TRBV25-1 and TRBJ1-1; D perhaps matches TRBD1 (6 bases). This material consisted of peripheral blood, taken in the third trimester of pregnancy. This TCR was sampled from a female donor with multiple sclerosis, enrolled in a pregnancy study. This CDR3 is CASSEEGGVKAFF. CDR3 nucleotide sequence: TGTGCCAGCAGTGAAGAAGGGGGGGTGAAAGCTTTCTTT.